These 17 T cell receptor beta chains came from one sample sequenced in a study of vaccination effects on CD4 cells after COVID-19. These receptors' antigens are unknown. Antigen-specific CD4+ T cells were expanded with viral peptide pools in the ViraFEST assay before sequencing. Isolation of CD4+ T cells took place after around 10 days of culture. A PCR test confirmed that the person had SARS-CoV-2 infection between March and December 2020. As their vaccination, participants received two doses of either BNT162b2 or mRNA-1273. Clones were read by immunoSEQ multiplex PCR, and TCRdb kept only the in-frame ones, dropping some. This table holds more than 12,000 clones, around three quarters found once. The source was CD4+ T cells from PBMCs cultured with HCoV-NL63 spike peptides, collected after COVID-19 vaccination. Receptor source: a human donor who had a prior SARS-CoV-2 infection.

This clone was detected only once. This chain joins TRBV5-4 and TRBJ2-7; TRBD2 aligns across 16 bases. The junction had 13 bases not matched to a gene; V was cut back by 4 bases and J by 0 bases. The germline V gene encodes CDR1 SGHNT and CDR2 YYREEE (reference sequence). The CDR3 has 20 amino acids. The CDR3 bases are TGTGCCAGCAGCCTGTCCCTGGGACTAGCGGGAGGGCTGGGCTCCTACGAGCAGTACTTC. It encodes CASSLSLGLAGGLGSYEQYF.

The CDR3 spells CASSLYRREQFF. The CDR3 nucleotides read TGTGCCAGCAGTCTTTATAGGCGTGAGCAGTTCTTC. This chain uses TRBV28 with TRBJ2-1; D gene uncertain. CDR1 and CDR2 (germline): MDHEN, SYDVKM. This CDR3 has 12 amino acids. V lost 5 bases to trimming and J lost 9 bases, with 11 bases between them.

This clone was detected once. J is TRBJ1-1 and V is TRBV7-6; weak D call: TRBD1 (5 bases). The germline V gene encodes CDR1 SGHVS and CDR2 FNYEAQ. Deletions cut 0 bases from V and 11 bases from J, with 19 bases between. This CDR3 has 15 amino acids. Here the CDR3 DNA reads TGTGCCAGCAGCTTAGCGGCCGGGACTCCTTCCCTCGCTTTCTTT. Protein: CASSLAAGTPSLAFF. Full variable domain (remainder filled in from reference TRBV7-6 and TRBJ1-1): GAGVSQSPRYKVTKRGQDVALRCDPISGHVSLYWYRQALGQGPEFLTYFNYEAQQDKSGLPNDRFSAERPEGSISTLTIQRTEQRDSAMYRCASSLAAGTPSLAFFGQGTRLTVV.

The DNA of the CDR3 is TGTGCCAGCTCACCCCCGGGACTAGCGGGATTTGAGCAGTTCTTC. This encodes CASSPPGLAGFEQFF. V usage is TRBV18 and J usage is TRBJ2-1; 13 bases are a match to TRBD2. J gave up 9 bases and V 3 bases, and 5 bases lay outside the gene matches. Germline CDR1 reads KGHSH; CDR2 reads LQKENI. The CDR3 is 15 residues long.

The rearrangement links TRBV3-1 (or the pseudogene TRBV3-2) to TRBJ2-1; D is unclear. Germline V CDR1 and CDR2: LGHDT, YNNKEL (reference sequence). The CDR3 sequence is 12 residues long. Trimming left V 0 bases short and J 13 bases short, with 10 bases between. The CDR3 loop is CASSQDLAVQFF. The DNA of the CDR3 is TGTGCCAGCAGCCAAGATCTGGCGGTTCAGTTCTTC.

This sequence joins TRBV7-9 and TRBJ2-1, with D unresolved. Germline CDR1 is SEHNR and CDR2 is FQNEAQ (reference sequence). This CDR3 is 11 amino acids long. V was pared by 7 bases and J by 5 bases, with 6 bases between. The CDR3 bases are TGTGCCAGCAAGCTTAACAATGAGCAGTTCTTC. Protein: CASKLNNEQFF.

The chain employs TRBV5-6 and TRBJ1-2; D call uncertain. Germline V gene data show CDR1 as SGHDT and CDR2 as YYEEEE. The length of the CDR3 is 11 residues. Trimming left V 7 bases short and J 8 bases short, with 12 bases between. As DNA, the CDR3 is TGTGCCAGCGGCCAACGGTACGGCTACACCTTC. Translation gives CASGQRYGYTF.

The genes are TRBV3-1 (or the pseudogene TRBV3-2) and TRBJ2-7, with TRBD2 matching over 10 bases. V lost 6 bases, J lost 9 bases, and 11 bases stayed unmatched. The CDR3 is made up of 14 amino acids. Germline V gene data show CDR1 as LGHDT and CDR2 as YNNKEL (reference sequence). This chain's CDR3 is CASSRGTSDLWQYF. CDR3 coding DNA: TGTGCCAGCAGTCGCGGGACTAGCGACCTATGGCAGTACTTC.

The chain carries TRBV4-1 and TRBJ2-7; D may be TRBD1 or TRBD2 (6 bases each). The CDR3 length is 16 residues. Trimming cost V 1 base and J 4 bases, with 17 bases left between them. Germline loops: CDR1 MGHRA, CDR2 YSYEKL. CDR3 sequence: CASSQVAGQPTYEQYF. The CDR3 nucleotides read TGCGCCAGCAGCCAAGTTGCGGGACAACCGACTTACGAGCAGTACTTC.

The chain is built from TRBV28 and TRBJ1-5; 10 bases fit TRBD1. The germline gives CDR1 MDHEN, CDR2 SYDVKM. The J segment lost 6 bases and the V segment lost 7 bases, leaving 6 bases of the junction unmatched. The CDR3 runs to 14 residues. Here the CDR3 DNA reads TGTGCCAGCACGGGCGGGACAGGGGTTCAGCCCCAGCATTTT. Protein: CASTGGTGVQPQHF.

This clone was detected only once. V gene TRBV9 combines with J gene TRBJ2-1; 9 bases agree with TRBD1. Unmatched junction bases numbered 20, after V lost 3 bases and J lost 7 bases. Germline lookup yields CDR1 SGDLS and CDR2 YYNGEE. CDR3 length: 19 residues. CDR3 DNA: TGTGCCAGCAGCGGGCGGACAGGGACAGGGAGATGGGGGGGGAATGAGCAGTTCTTC. Residues: CASSGRTGTGRWGGNEQFF.

This clone showed up just once. This rearrangement joins TRBV7-9 to TRBJ1-4; possibly TRBD1 for D (5 bases). Germline assignment: CDR1 SEHNR and CDR2 FQNEAQ (reference sequence). CDR3 size: 13 residues. Trimming cost V 8 bases and J 1 base, with 8 bases left between them. CDR3 sequence reads: CASGGGTNEKLFF. CDR3 nucleotide sequence: TGTGCCAGCGGGGGAGGAACTAATGAAAAACTGTTTTTT.

This sequence joins TRBV9 and TRBJ2-7; D remains ambiguous. V lost 0 bases and J 2 bases, leaving 9 bases between the germline ends. The germline V gene encodes CDR1 SGDLS and CDR2 YYNGEE. CDR3 length: 14 amino acids. CDR3: CASSVEPVTYEQYF. CDR3 DNA sequence: TGTGCCAGCAGCGTAGAACCGGTCACCTACGAGCAGTACTTC.

The genes are TRBV25-1 and TRBJ2-3, with TRBD1 matching 8 bases. V shed 6 bases, J shed 4 bases, and the junction held 9 bases outside the gene matches. Germline V gene data show CDR1 as MGHDK and CDR2 as SYGVNS. The CDR3 sequence is 15 residues long. The CDR3 nucleotides read TGTGCCAGCAGCTTGACAGGGGTGGTTCCAGATACGCAGTATTTT. It yields the protein CASSLTGVVPDTQYF.

This clone was seen a handful of times. This sequence joins TRBV5-1 and TRBJ2-7, with 9 bases fitting TRBD1. V lost 0 bases to trimming and J lost 6 bases; unmatched junction nucleotides: 1. The CDR3 loop spans 13 amino acids. Germline-derived CDR1 and CDR2 are SGHRS and YFSETQ. CDR3: CASSLEDRGEQYF. DNA for the CDR3: TGCGCCAGCAGCTTGGAGGACAGGGGCGAGCAGTACTTC.

This chain connects TRBV19 to TRBJ2-7; 7 bases fit TRBD1. V lost 6 bases to trimming and J lost 4 bases; unmatched junction nucleotides: 6. The CDR3 covers 13 residues. Germline loops: CDR1 LNHDA, CDR2 SQIVND (reference sequence). CDR3 DNA sequence: TGTGCCAGTAGCCAGCGACAGGGATACGAGCAGTACTTC. Amino acids: CASSQRQGYEQYF. The variable domain in full, with the rest retrieved from reference TRBV19 and TRBJ2-7, is DGGITQSPKYLFRKEGQNVTLSCEQNLNHDAMYWYRQDPGQGLRLIYYSQIVNDFQKGDIAEGYSVSREKKESFPLTVTSAQKNPTAFYLCASSQRQGYEQYFGPGTRLTVT.

The chain carries TRBV24-1 and TRBJ2-5; D might be TRBD2 (5 bases). CDR3 length: 14 amino acids. Germline loops: CDR1 KGHDR, CDR2 SFDVKD. Trimming took 9 bases from V and 3 from J, leaving 16 bases between them. The CDR3 region is CATPLPGMEETQYF. In DNA, the CDR3 is TGTGCCACCCCCCTCCCCGGGATGGAAGAGACCCAGTACTTC.